The entry below describes one T cell receptor beta chain. This CDR3 contains 12 residues. J was trimmed by 5 bases and V by 3 bases; bases with no gene match: 1. CDR1 and CDR2 from the germline V gene are SGHRS and YFSETQ. Some clones are missing from TCRdb's copy, which holds only in-frame ones; the method was immunoSEQ multiplex PCR. The sample contains some 79,000 clones, 91% of which appear only once. This entry comes from a study of technical replicates of blood from a handful of donors. The J gene is TRBJ1-1, the V gene TRBV5-1; 7 positions agree with TRBD1. The receptor was derived from a human donor in good health. Some clones in this sample may be carry-over from other donors' samples. The sequencing input was T cells isolated from PBMCs. In nucleotides, the CDR3 is TGCGCCAGCAGCTCAGGGGGAACTGAAGCTTTCTTT. It specifies CASSSGGTEAFF.